This T cell receptor (beta chain) derives from a study of control samples from healthy donors and cancer patients. The method was immunoSEQ multiplex PCR; TCRdb's version includes in-frame clones alone and lacks a portion of them. There are about 170,000 clones in the sample; 75% to 95% occur only once, and about 2.1% lies in the top ten. Germline lookup yields CDR1 LGHDT and CDR2 YNNKEL (reference sequence). The CDR3 covers 12 residues. V was cut by 5 bases and J by 11 bases, with 14 bases left in between. The TCR sequence derives from a woman in her forties in good health. The rearrangement links TRBV3-1 (or the pseudogene TRBV3-2) to TRBJ2-3; no firm D call. Sequenced input: blood. This CDR3 is CASSFTDRRQYF. In DNA form, the CDR3 reads TGTGCCAGCAGCTTCACCGATAGAAGGCAGTATTTT.